Following are 8 T cell receptor beta chains from one sample sequenced in a study of shared T cell receptors in the human thymus. Libraries were prepared by immunoSEQ multiplex PCR; TCRdb keeps only in-frame clonotypes and omits some of them. The table has hundreds of thousands of clones, around 78% seen once. The data were also submitted as part of a second study, on human thymus T cells.

The sample was thymocytes. The origin of the receptors is a boy under three years old with a congenital heart defect.

The chain has TRBV5-4 and TRBJ2-1; the D is unclear. CDR3 length: 16 amino acids. Germline V CDR1 and CDR2: SGHNT, YYREEE (reference sequence). Between the trimmed V and J ends, which lost 0 bases and 9 bases, there was a span of 19 bases. The CDR3 sequence: CASSLAGRRSTGEQFF. The CDR3 bases are TGTGCCAGCAGCTTGGCCGGCCGTAGAAGTACGGGTGAGCAGTTCTTC.

This chain links TRBV20-1 with TRBJ2-2; a weak D match, TRBD1 (5 bases). V gave up 2 bases and J gave up 7 bases, with 5 bases separating them. The germline gives CDR1 DFQATT, CDR2 SNEGSKA (reference sequence). There are 11 residues in the CDR3. The CDR3 region has the DNA TGCAGTGCTAGACAGGGCGGGGAGCTGTTTTTT. It yields the protein CSARQGGELFF.

V is TRBV4-1 and J is TRBJ2-3; 8 bases fit TRBD2. The J segment lost 0 bases and the V segment lost 0 bases, leaving 5 bases of the junction unmatched. The CDR3 length is 17 residues. Germline V gene data show CDR1 as MGHRA and CDR2 as YSYEKL. CDR3 DNA sequence: TGCGCCAGCAGCCAAGATTGGGCTAGCGGGAGCACAGATACGCAGTATTTT. Translating gives CASSQDWASGSTDTQYF.

The chain combines TRBV5-4 with TRBJ2-5; D might be TRBD2 (7 bases). The germline V gene encodes CDR1 SGHNT and CDR2 YYREEE (reference sequence). The length of the CDR3 is 16 residues. Trimming took 0 bases from V and 5 from J, leaving 17 bases between them. DNA of the CDR3: TGTGCCAGCAGCTTGGGGCCAGGGGCCGGGGGGGAGACCCAGTACTTC. Its translation is CASSLGPGAGGETQYF.

As for this clone: A read error may produce the germline difference seen at one junction end. The rearrangement uses TRBV5-1 and TRBJ2-1; TRBD2 agrees at 8 bases. The length of the CDR3 is 17 residues. Germline values: CDR1 SGHRS, CDR2 YFSETQ. CDR3 residues: CASSWPRRTSSHNEQFF. CDR3 DNA sequence: TGCGCCAGCAGCTGGCCCCGGAGGACTAGCTCCCACAATGAGCAGTTCTTC.

The chain joins TRBV28 to TRBJ1-2; 8 bases are shared with TRBD1. Germline values: CDR1 MDHEN, CDR2 SYDVKM. This CDR3 is built from 11 residues. V gave up 9 bases and J gave up 8 bases; unmatched junction bases: 5. The CDR3 region is CASDRGVGYTF. CDR3 DNA: TGTGCCAGTGACAGGGGAGTCGGCTACACCTTC.

This clone was observed once. V and J are TRBV5-1 and TRBJ1-4, with 9 bases fitting TRBD1. The V gene's germline CDR1 is SGHRS and CDR2 YFSETQ. CDR3 length equals 17 residues. V shed 0 bases, J shed 0 bases, and the junction held 3 bases outside the gene matches. CDR3 DNA sequence: TGCGCCAGCAGCTTGGGGGACAGGGTTGCAACTAATGAAAAACTGTTTTTT. This encodes CASSLGDRVATNEKLFF.

The chain recombines TRBV5-4 with TRBJ2-2; the match to TRBD2 covers 8 bases. The CDR3 is 15 residues long. CDR1 and CDR2 (germline): SGHNT, YYREEE (reference sequence). V was clipped by 0 bases and J by 7 bases; unmatched bases: 5. The CDR3 region has the DNA TGTGCCAGCAGCTTGGCGGGAGGGCCGGGCGGGGAGCTGTTTTTT. This sequence encodes CASSLAGGPGGELFF. Full variable domain (missing parts from reference TRBV5-4 and TRBJ2-2): ETGVTQSPTHLIKTRGQQVTLRCSSQSGHNTVSWYQQALGQGPQFIFQYYREEENGRGNFPPRFSGLQFPNYSSELNVNALELDDSALYLCASSLAGGPGGELFFGEGSRLTVL.